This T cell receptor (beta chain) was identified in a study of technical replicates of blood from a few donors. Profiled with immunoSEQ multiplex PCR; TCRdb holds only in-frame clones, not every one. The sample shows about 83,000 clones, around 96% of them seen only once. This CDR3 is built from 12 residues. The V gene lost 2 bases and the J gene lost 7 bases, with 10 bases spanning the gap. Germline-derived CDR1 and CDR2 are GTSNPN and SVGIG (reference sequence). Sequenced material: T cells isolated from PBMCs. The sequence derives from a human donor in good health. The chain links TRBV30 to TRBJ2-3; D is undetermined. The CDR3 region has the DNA TGTGCCTGGAGTCGACGGGTGAATACGCAGTATTTT. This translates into CAWSRRVNTQYF. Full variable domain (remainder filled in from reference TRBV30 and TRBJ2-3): SQTIHQWPATLVQPVGSPLSLECTVEGTSNPNLYWYRQAAGRGLQLLFYSVGIGQISSEVPQNLSASRPQDRQFILSSKKLLLSDSGFYLCAWSRRVNTQYFGPGTRLTVL.